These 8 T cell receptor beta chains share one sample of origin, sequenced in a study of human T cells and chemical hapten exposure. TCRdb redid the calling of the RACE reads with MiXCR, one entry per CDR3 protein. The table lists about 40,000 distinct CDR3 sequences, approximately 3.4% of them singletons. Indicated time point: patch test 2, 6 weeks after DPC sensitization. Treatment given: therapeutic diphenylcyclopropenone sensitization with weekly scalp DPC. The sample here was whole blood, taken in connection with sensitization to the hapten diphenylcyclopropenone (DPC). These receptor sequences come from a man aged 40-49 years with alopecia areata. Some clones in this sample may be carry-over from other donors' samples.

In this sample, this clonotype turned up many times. CDR3: CARGLAGSEDQETQYF. Here the CDR3 DNA reads TGTGCCCGGGGACTAGCGGGAAGTGAGGATCAAGAGACCCAGTACTTC. The rearrangement joins TRBV30 to TRBJ2-5; 13 bases agree with TRBD2. Germline V gene lookup returns CDR1 GTSNPN and CDR2 SVGIG (reference sequence). With 8 bases clipped from V and 2 bases from J, the junction kept 11 bases outside the gene matches. There are 16 residues in the CDR3.

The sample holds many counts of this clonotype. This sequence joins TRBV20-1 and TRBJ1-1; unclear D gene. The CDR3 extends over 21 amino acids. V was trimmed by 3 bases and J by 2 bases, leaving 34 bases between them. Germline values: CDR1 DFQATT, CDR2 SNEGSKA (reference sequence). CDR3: CSARDPVVYAGGKTLNTEAFF. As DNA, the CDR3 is TGCAGTGCTAGGGACCCCGTGGTATACGCGGGAGGGAAAACCTTAAACACTGAAGCTTTCTTT.

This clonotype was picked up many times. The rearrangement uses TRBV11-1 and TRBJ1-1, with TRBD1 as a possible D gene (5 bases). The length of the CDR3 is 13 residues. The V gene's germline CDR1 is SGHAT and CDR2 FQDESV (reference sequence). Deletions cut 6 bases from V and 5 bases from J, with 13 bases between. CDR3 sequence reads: CASSFGASTEAFF. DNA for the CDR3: TGTGCCAGCAGTTTTGGGGCGAGTACTGAAGCTTTCTTT.

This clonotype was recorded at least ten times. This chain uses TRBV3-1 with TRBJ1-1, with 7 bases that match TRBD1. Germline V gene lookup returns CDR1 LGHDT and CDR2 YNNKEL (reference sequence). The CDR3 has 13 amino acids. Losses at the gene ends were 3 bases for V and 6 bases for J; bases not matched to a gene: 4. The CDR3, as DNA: TGTGCCAGCAGCCACGGAACAGGGGCTGAAGCTTTCTTT. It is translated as CASSHGTGAEAFF. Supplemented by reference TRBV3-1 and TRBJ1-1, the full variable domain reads DTAVSQTPKYLVTQMGNDKSIKCEQNLGHDTMYWYKQDSKKFLKIMFSYNNKELIINETVPNRFSPKSPDKAHLNLHINSLELGDSAVYFCASSHGTGAEAFFGQGTRLTVV.

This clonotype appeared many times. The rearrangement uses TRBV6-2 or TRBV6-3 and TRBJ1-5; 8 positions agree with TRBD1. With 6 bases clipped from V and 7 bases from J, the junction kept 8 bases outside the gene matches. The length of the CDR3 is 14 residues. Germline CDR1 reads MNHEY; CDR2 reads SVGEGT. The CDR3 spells CASSSDRVSQPQHF. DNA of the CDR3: TGTGCCAGCAGCTCGGACAGGGTCTCACAGCCCCAGCATTTT.

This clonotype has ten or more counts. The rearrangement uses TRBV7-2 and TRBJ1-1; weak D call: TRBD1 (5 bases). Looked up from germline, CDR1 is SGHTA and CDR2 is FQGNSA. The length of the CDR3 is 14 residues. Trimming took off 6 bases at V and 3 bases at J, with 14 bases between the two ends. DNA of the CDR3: TGTGCCAGCAGTCTCAGGGATCGCGACACTGAAGCTTTCTTT. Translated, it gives CASSLRDRDTEAFF.

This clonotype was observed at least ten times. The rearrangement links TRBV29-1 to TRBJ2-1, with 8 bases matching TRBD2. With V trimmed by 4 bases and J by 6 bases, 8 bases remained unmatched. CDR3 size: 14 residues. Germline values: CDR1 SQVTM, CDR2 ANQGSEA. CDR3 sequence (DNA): TGCAGCGTTGGAGGAGCGGGAGTTATCAATGAGCAGTTCTTC. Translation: CSVGGAGVINEQFF.

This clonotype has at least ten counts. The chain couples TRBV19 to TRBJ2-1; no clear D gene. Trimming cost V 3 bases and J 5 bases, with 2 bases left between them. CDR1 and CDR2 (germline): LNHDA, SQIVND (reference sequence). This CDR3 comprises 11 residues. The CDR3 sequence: CASSMNNEQFF. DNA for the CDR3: TGTGCCAGTAGTATGAACAATGAGCAGTTCTTC.